A single sample is the source of the 29 T cell receptor beta chains below, sequenced in a study of cytomegalovirus exposure and HLA in healthy donors (dated 2017 in TCRdb). Library generation was performed with the immunoSEQ multiplex PCR assay. The immuneACCESS repertoire file appears here via TCRdb, limited to in-frame rearrangements. These files lack a portion of the clones; in checked studies, under half of the deficit traces to unresolved V genes, and the cause of the others is not known. Across this sample there are under 250,000 clones, with approximately 82% seen only once. Roughly 5.7% of the sample is in the top ten clones. Input material: PBMCs. The receptors derive from a woman between 18 and 30 years old in good health and CMV-seronegative.

This chain uses TRBV13 with TRBJ2-1; no definite D call. Germline CDR1 and CDR2: PRHDT and FYEKMQ (reference sequence). Trimming removed 5 bases at V and 3 bases at J, with 8 bases between. This CDR3 spans 13 amino acids. CDR3 sequence reads: CASSQTGYNEQFF. The CDR3 bases are TGTGCCAGCAGCCAGACTGGCTACAATGAGCAGTTCTTC.

This clone was observed a few times. The chain employs TRBV6-5 and TRBJ1-2, with a weak D call TRBD1 (6 bases). The V end was cut by 2 bases, the J end by 5 bases, with 12 bases between. The CDR3 runs 14 residues. CDR1 MNHEY and CDR2 SVGAGI come from the germline V gene. CDR3 protein: CASSYRGARYGYTF. The CDR3, as DNA: TGTGCCAGCAGTTACAGGGGGGCGAGGTATGGCTACACCTTC.

The chain joins TRBV7-7 to TRBJ2-7; the D gene is possibly TRBD1 (5 bases). Germline V gives CDR1 SSHAT, CDR2 FNYEAQ (reference sequence). V lost 5 bases and J lost 5, with 16 bases in between. The CDR3 is 14 amino acids. The chain's CDR3 is CASSPWLGQNEQYF. CDR3 in DNA: TGTGCCAGCAGCCCCTGGCTCGGACAAAACGAGCAGTACTTC.

The CDR3 sequence is CATSPLTAFQETQYF. The CDR3, as DNA: TGTGCCACCAGCCCTTTGACAGCGTTCCAAGAGACCCAGTACTTC. The genes are TRBV15 and TRBJ2-5, with a possible D match to TRBD1 (5 bases). Germline CDR1 LNHNV, CDR2 YYDKDF (reference sequence). The length of the CDR3 is 15 residues. Trimming cost V 5 bases and J 1 base, with 14 bases left between them. Together with reference TRBV15 and TRBJ2-5, the CDR3 gives the full variable domain: DAMVIQNPRYQVTQFGKPVTLSCSQTLNHNVMYWYQQKSSQAPKLLFHYYDKDFNNEADTPDNFQSRRPNTSFCFLDIRSPGLGDTAMYLCATSPLTAFQETQYFGPGTRLLVL.

The V and J genes are TRBV6-1 and TRBJ1-5; no definite D call. The CDR3 is 13 residues long. The germline V gene encodes CDR1 MNHNS and CDR2 SASEGT. V was shortened by 4 bases and J by 7 bases, with 11 bases between the two germline ends. This chain's CDR3 is CASSVRVEQPQHF. The CDR3 nucleotides are TGTGCCAGCAGTGTACGGGTGGAACAGCCCCAGCATTTT.

The chain has TRBV19 and TRBJ2-1, with TRBD1 matching over 7 bases. J lost 11 bases, V lost 5 bases, and 6 bases had no gene match. From germline, CDR1 is LNHDA and CDR2 SQIVND (reference sequence). This CDR3 spans 12 amino acids. The CDR3 is CASSAQGQQQFF. The CDR3 DNA follows: TGTGCCAGTAGTGCACAGGGACAGCAGCAGTTCTTC.

The chain links TRBV9 to TRBJ1-3; tentative D call: TRBD1 (6 bases). V was cut by 1 base and J by 7 bases, with 27 bases left in between. From germline, CDR1 is SGDLS and CDR2 YYNGEE. This CDR3 is built from 19 residues. This chain's CDR3 is CASSVSSPRGGPRGNTIYF. The CDR3 DNA reads as TGTGCCAGCAGCGTATCTTCCCCCCGGGGGGGGCCCCGTGGGAACACCATATATTTT.

This chain links TRBV14 with TRBJ2-1; D is uncertain. Trimming pared 4 bases from V and 0 bases from J, leaving 10 bases between. In germline, CDR1 is SGHDN, CDR2 FVKESK. The CDR3 totals 15 residues. CDR3 region: CASSRRWSSYNEQFF. In DNA form, the CDR3 reads TGTGCCAGCAGCCGGCGGTGGAGCTCCTACAATGAGCAGTTCTTC.

The chain uses TRBV4-1 and TRBJ1-5, with D uncertain. The V gene's germline CDR1 is MGHRA and CDR2 YSYEKL. This CDR3 has 14 residues. Trimming shortened V by 4 bases and J by 3 bases, and 10 bases separated the two germline ends. The CDR3 loop reads CASSLGRHNQPQHF. For the CDR3, the DNA is TGCGCCAGCAGCCTAGGACGCCACAATCAGCCCCAGCATTTT.

This clone was counted a few times. The chain is built from TRBV20-1 and TRBJ2-5; D uncertain. V was cut by 0 bases and J by 5 bases, with 4 bases left in between. The CDR3 extends over 11 amino acids. Germline lookup yields CDR1 DFQATT and CDR2 SNEGSKA (reference sequence). The chain's CDR3 is CSARDRETQYF. CDR3 in DNA: TGCAGTGCTAGAGATCGGGAGACCCAGTACTTC.

The rearrangement links TRBV4-2 to TRBJ2-3, with 9 bases lining up with TRBD2. Germline V gene lookup returns CDR1 LGHNA and CDR2 YNFKEQ. The CDR3 has 15 residues. The trim removed 3 bases at V and 2 bases at J, leaving 3 bases unmatched. In nucleotides, the CDR3 is TGTGCCAGCAGCCAGGGGACTAGCCCCACAGATACGCAGTATTTT. It translates to CASSQGTSPTDTQYF.

The chain joins TRBV9 to TRBJ2-1; 9 bases are shared with TRBD2. CDR1 and CDR2 (germline): SGDLS, YYNGEE. The CDR3 contains 14 residues. J lost 8 bases, V lost 0 bases, and 3 bases had no gene match. The CDR3 DNA sequence: TGTGCCAGCAGCGTAGGGCGGGGGGGCCATGAGCAGTTCTTC. It is translated as CASSVGRGGHEQFF.

The CDR3 nucleotides read TGTGCCAGCAGCCAAAGGGTTAGCGGGGGGGCAAATGAGCAGTTCTTC. It is translated as CASSQRVSGGANEQFF. The chain joins TRBV7-3 to TRBJ2-1; 11 bases fit TRBD2. Germline V lookup: CDR1 SGHTA, CDR2 FQGTGA. The V and J ends lost 5 bases and 7 bases, in that order; junction bases with no gene match: 10. This CDR3 comprises 16 residues.

The chain joins TRBV28 to TRBJ1-2, with D possibly TRBD1 on 5 matching bases. The CDR3 contains 14 residues. Germline V gene lookup returns CDR1 MDHEN and CDR2 SYDVKM. Trimming shortened V by 5 bases and J by 2 bases, and 12 bases separated the two germline ends. In DNA form, the CDR3 reads TGTGCCAGCAGTCCCCGGGGGGGAAACTATGGCTACACCTTC. Its translation is CASSPRGGNYGYTF.

The CDR3 sequence: CASSPNSYEQYF. The CDR3 coding sequence is TGTGCCAGCTCACCAAATTCCTACGAGCAGTACTTC. The chain combines TRBV18 with TRBJ2-7; no clear D gene. Trimming removed 2 bases at V and 1 base at J, with 3 bases between. This CDR3 spans 12 amino acids. The germline CDR1 and CDR2 sequences are KGHSH and LQKENI.

This clone was counted only a few times. This chain joins TRBV11-2 and TRBJ1-6, with 11 bases that match TRBD1. This CDR3 contains 14 residues. V shed 6 bases, J shed 13 bases, and the junction held 8 bases outside the gene matches. From germline, CDR1 is SGHAT and CDR2 FQNNGV. CDR3 sequence reads: CASSWDRGGNPLHF. The DNA of the CDR3 is TGTGCCAGCAGTTGGGACAGGGGGGGTAATCCCCTCCACTTT.

This clone was recorded a few times. The V gene is TRBV5-1, the J gene TRBJ2-3; D unclear. This CDR3 is built from 12 residues. Germline V gene data show CDR1 as SGHRS and CDR2 as YFSETQ. The V gene lost 6 bases and the J gene lost 4 bases, with 9 bases spanning the gap. The chain's CDR3 is CASTDGADTQYF. For the CDR3, the DNA is TGCGCCAGCACCGACGGAGCAGATACGCAGTATTTT. The full variable domain, rest sourced from reference TRBV5-1 and TRBJ2-3, is KAGVTQTPRYLIKTRGQQVTLSCSPISGHRSVSWYQQTPGQGLQFLFEYFSETQRNKGNFPGRFSGRQFSNSRSEMNVSTLELGDSALYLCASTDGADTQYFGPGTRLTVL.

This chain connects TRBV5-1 to TRBJ2-2; no clear D. CDR3 size: 16 residues. The V end was cut by 1 base, the J end by 5 bases, with 15 bases between. Germline V gene sequence: CDR1 SGHRS, CDR2 YFSETQ. CDR3 coding DNA: TGCGCCAGCAGCTTGACAACCAAAATGCGGACCGGGGAGCTGTTTTTT. Its translation: CASSLTTKMRTGELFF.

The rearrangement joins TRBV19 to TRBJ2-7; TRBD2 matches 7 bases. Germline loops: CDR1 LNHDA, CDR2 SQIVND (reference sequence). V was clipped by 5 bases and J by 4 bases; unmatched bases: 5. The CDR3 extends over 13 amino acids. Here the CDR3 reads CASSSASGYEQYF. The CDR3 DNA follows: TGTGCCAGTAGTTCAGCTAGCGGTTACGAGCAGTACTTC.

This clone was found once. The chain has TRBV5-1 and TRBJ2-1; 9 nucleotides align to TRBD1. The CDR3 covers 17 residues. Losses at the gene ends were 4 bases for V and 6 bases for J; bases not matched to a gene: 14. Germline loops: CDR1 SGHRS, CDR2 YFSETQ. The CDR3 bases are TGCGCCAGCAGCGCCGCCGTGGGGACAGGGACCGTCAATGAGCAGTTCTTC. It translates to CASSAAVGTGTVNEQFF. Full variable domain (rest looked up from reference TRBV5-1 and TRBJ2-1): KAGVTQTPRYLIKTRGQQVTLSCSPISGHRSVSWYQQTPGQGLQFLFEYFSETQRNKGNFPGRFSGRQFSNSRSEMNVSTLELGDSALYLCASSAAVGTGTVNEQFFGPGTRLTVL.

The table lists this clone with a few counts. This sequence joins TRBV2 and TRBJ2-7; 8 bases line up with TRBD2. The CDR3 loop spans 14 amino acids. The junction had 5 bases not matched to a gene; V was cut back by 6 bases and J by 1 base. Germline V gene data show CDR1 as SNHLY and CDR2 as FYNNEI. DNA for the CDR3: TGTGCCAGCAGGCCACTAGCGGAGTCCTACGAGCAGTACTTC. The encoded protein is CASRPLAESYEQYF.

The J gene is TRBJ1-1, the V gene TRBV6-5; 7 positions agree with TRBD1. This CDR3 region has 12 residues. Per germline, CDR1 MNHEY and CDR2 SVGAGI. J lost 10 bases, V lost 6 bases, and 8 bases had no gene match. The CDR3: CASSPTGDAAFF. CDR3 in DNA: TGTGCCAGCAGCCCAACAGGGGACGCAGCTTTCTTT.

The chain joins TRBV5-1 to TRBJ2-1; D not resolved. Trimming removed 1 base from V and 5 bases from J, with 4 bases in between. Looked up from germline, CDR1 is SGHRS and CDR2 is YFSETQ. This CDR3 is built from 12 residues. In DNA, the CDR3 is TGCGCCAGCAGCTTGAAAAACAATGAGCAGTTCTTC. This translates into CASSLKNNEQFF.

The chain links TRBV14 to TRBJ1-2; no clear D gene. The CDR3 totals 15 residues. The germline gives CDR1 SGHDN, CDR2 FVKESK. The germline V and J ends were trimmed by 3 bases and 2 bases, with 13 bases remaining between them. The CDR3 loop is CASSHAVQLNYGYTF. DNA for the CDR3: TGTGCCAGCAGCCATGCTGTACAGTTGAACTATGGCTACACCTTC.

The chain links TRBV2 to TRBJ2-7; 14 bases line up with TRBD2. Looked up from germline, CDR1 is SNHLY and CDR2 is FYNNEI. This CDR3 contains 17 residues. J gave up 2 bases and V 6 bases, and 9 bases lay outside the gene matches. CDR3 protein: CASRPGLAGDAPYEQYF. Written as DNA, the CDR3 is TGTGCCAGCAGACCGGGACTAGCGGGGGACGCCCCCTACGAGCAGTACTTC.

The chain uses TRBV18 and TRBJ2-7, with D perhaps being TRBD1 or TRBD2 (5 bases each). Germline values: CDR1 KGHSH, CDR2 LQKENI. The CDR3 is made up of 13 amino acids. Trimming shortened V by 5 bases and J by 3 bases, and 11 bases separated the two germline ends. The CDR3 coding sequence is TGTGCCAGCTCAGCCGGGGCTTACTACGAGCAGTACTTC. This encodes CASSAGAYYEQYF.

The chain employs TRBV10-3 and TRBJ1-1; TRBD1 aligns across 7 bases. The CDR3 covers 13 residues. V dropped 10 bases and J dropped 11; count of bases not matched to a gene: 16. The germline CDR1 and CDR2 sequences are ENHRY and SYGVKD. The CDR3 reads CATTDTGEEDAFF. For the CDR3, the DNA is TGTGCCACCACGGACACAGGGGAGGAGGATGCTTTCTTT.

The chain employs TRBV5-1 and TRBJ2-7; a weak D match, TRBD2 (7 bases). The length of the CDR3 is 16 residues. The V gene lost 0 bases and the J gene lost 0 bases, with 13 bases spanning the gap. The germline gives CDR1 SGHRS, CDR2 YFSETQ. The CDR3 coding sequence is TGCGCCAGCAGCTTGGCAATTGCGGGGGCCTCCTACGAGCAGTACTTC. It yields the protein CASSLAIAGASYEQYF.

This clone was seen just once. Other DNA sequences of this sample code for an identical CDR3. The chain joins TRBV2 to TRBJ2-2, with 8 bases lining up with TRBD1. CDR1 and CDR2 from the germline V gene are SNHLY and FYNNEI. CDR3 length: 13 residues. J was trimmed by 6 bases and V by 5 bases; bases with no gene match: 2. CDR3 protein: CASSSGGSGELFF. In DNA form, the CDR3 reads TGTGCCAGCAGTTCAGGGGGCTCCGGGGAGCTGTTTTTT.